The present entry profiles one TCR beta chain with its context. As yet, its antigen is unknown. This table comes from immunoSEQ multiplex PCR, and its TCRdb copy is limited to in-frame clones, with some not included. Among about 32,000 clones listed, roughly 93% were seen once. The data are from a study of circulating and synovial CD4+ cells in juvenile arthritis. Findings of the study overall: Circulating pathogenic-like and bulk T cells looked alike by Vbeta family usage. Circulating pathogenic-like lymphocytes shared a substantially higher fraction of CDR3 sequences with synovium than bulk blood. CPL versus bulk CD4 samples: T cell genome counts differed by at least an order of magnitude. Diversity here was lower than in bulk blood CD4 cells.

This CDR3 is 15 amino acids long. Trimming stripped 2 bases from V and 3 bases from J, with 11 bases between. The germline gives CDR1 MNHEY, CDR2 SVGAGI. V gene TRBV6-5 combines with J gene TRBJ1-5; D remains ambiguous. Sample: CD4+ T cells from blood. This clonotype was obtained from a human donor with juvenile idiopathic arthritis. In DNA, the CDR3 is TGTGCCAGCAGTTACAGCCTCCTCTCCAATCAGCCCCAGCATTTT. This sequence encodes CASSYSLLSNQPQHF.